This entry is about one T cell receptor (beta chain). The data are from a study of blood T cell repertoires in COVID-19. Study information: PBMCs, B-cell-depleted T cells, or T cells were the source of the cDNA or gDNA that made up the material.

The CDR3 is made up of 17 amino acids. Losses at the gene ends were 0 bases for V and 2 bases for J; bases not matched to a gene: 7. Per germline, CDR1 SGHTA and CDR2 FQGTGA. The data were produced by immunoSEQ multiplex PCR, yet TCRdb's version contains in-frame clones alone and is incomplete. Of roughly 220,000 clones in the sample, roughly four fifths are singletons; the top ten hold under 1.5%. In terms of age and location, participants ranged from about 18 to 95 years and lived in fewer than 30 US areas. The study assigned cohorts using participant-reported clinical history. Sample: PBMCs or T cells enriched from blood (not recorded which). This clonotype was sampled from a woman between 40 and 50 years old with acute COVID-19. The gene calls are TRBV7-3 and TRBJ2-3; TRBD2 matches 8 bases. The CDR3 loop reads CASSLTRGLGYTDTQYF. CDR3 DNA: TGTGCCAGCAGCTTAACAAGGGGACTAGGCTACACAGATACGCAGTATTTT.